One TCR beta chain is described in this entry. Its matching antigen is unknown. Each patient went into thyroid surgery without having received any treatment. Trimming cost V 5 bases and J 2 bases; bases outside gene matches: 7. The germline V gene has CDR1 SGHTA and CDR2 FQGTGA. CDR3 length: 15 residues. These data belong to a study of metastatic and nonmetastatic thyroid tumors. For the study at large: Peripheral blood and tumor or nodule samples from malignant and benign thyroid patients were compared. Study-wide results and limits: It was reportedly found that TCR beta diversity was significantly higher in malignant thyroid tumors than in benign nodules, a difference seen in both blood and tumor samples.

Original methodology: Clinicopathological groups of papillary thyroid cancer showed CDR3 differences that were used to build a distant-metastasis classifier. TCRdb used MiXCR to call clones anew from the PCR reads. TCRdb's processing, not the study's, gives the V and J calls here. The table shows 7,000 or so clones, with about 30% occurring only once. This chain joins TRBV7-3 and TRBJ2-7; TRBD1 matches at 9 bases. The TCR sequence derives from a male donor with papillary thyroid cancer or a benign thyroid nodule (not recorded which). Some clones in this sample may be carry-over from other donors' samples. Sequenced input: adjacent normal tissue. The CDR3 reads CASSPGQGSAYEQYF. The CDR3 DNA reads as TGTGCCAGCAGCCCAGGACAGGGGTCGGCCTACGAGCAGTACTTC.